The TCR beta chain under discussion was sequenced for a study of cytomegalovirus exposure and HLA in healthy donors. Regarding the study as a whole: Later analysis demonstrated an association between a missense DCLRE1C variant and TCR beta V- and J-gene trimming.

The PCR used 60 Vbeta and 13 Jbeta primers. Profiling relied on immunoSEQ multiplex PCR, and the TCRdb table lists in-frame clones only, not all of them. The sample contains some 130,000 clones, over 75% of which appear only once. Comment on this clone: What it binds is unknown.

The CDR3 consists of 14 residues. The V gene lost 0 bases and the J gene lost 11 bases, with 15 bases spanning the gap. CDR1 and CDR2 (germline): LNHNV, YYDKDF (reference sequence). The chain links TRBV15 to TRBJ2-3; tentatively, D is TRBD2 (6 bases). What was sequenced was PBMCs. The sequence was obtained from a man in his forties or fifties in good health and CMV-seronegative. CDR3 DNA sequence: TGTGCCACCAGCAGAGATAGCGGCAGAAGTCGGCAGTATTTT. As protein: CATSRDSGRSRQYF.